This T cell receptor (beta chain) was recovered during a study of T cell responses to AZD1222 COVID-19 vaccine. Study summary: Second doses that came at about 4 or about 12 weeks were put together. Study-wide findings and caveats: Donors, mostly white British, included more females; clonal diversity was possibly underestimated. CD4 TCRs associated with vaccination spanned spike, dominating at 160-218 and 743-854.

Method: immunoSEQ multiplex PCR; TCRdb's copy keeps in-frame clones and lacks some. The data show about 79,000 clones, more than 75% seen once. Worth noting for this clone: No antigen is known for it.

J gave up 13 bases and V 2 bases, and 16 bases lay outside the gene matches. The CDR3 is 16 residues long. Germline CDR1 SGHTA, CDR2 FQGNSA. The receptor was isolated from an adult in good health. The input for sequencing was peripheral blood, taken on day 0 of AZD1222 vaccination. The chain carries TRBV7-2 and TRBJ2-1; 8 bases map to TRBD2. The CDR3 DNA reads TGTGCCAGCAGCTTAACCGGGAGGGCCTCTAGTAACAATCAGTTCTTC. As protein: CASSLTGRASSNNQFF.